Below are 14 T cell receptor beta chains sequenced from a single sample in a study of cytomegalovirus exposure and HLA in healthy donors. The PCR used 60 Vbeta and 13 Jbeta primers. TCRdb's copy holds only in-frame clones and misses some; the assay was immunoSEQ multiplex PCR. This sample yields roughly 130,000 clones, of which 65% to 90% are seen a single time; 2% to 3% belongs to the top ten. The sequencing input was PBMCs. The origin of the receptors is a man over 45 in good health and CMV-seronegative.

This sequence joins TRBV2 and TRBJ1-1; TRBD1 matches 7 bases. The V gene's germline CDR1 is SNHLY and CDR2 FYNNEI. After removal of 6 bases from V and 4 bases from J, the junction contained 5 bases not matched to a gene. The CDR3 is 13 amino acids. Here the CDR3 reads CASRDRVSTEAFF. The CDR3 region has the DNA TGTGCCAGCAGAGACAGGGTGAGCACTGAAGCTTTCTTT.

This chain uses TRBV7-8 with TRBJ2-7; D not certain. V was shortened by 1 base and J by 4 bases, with 23 bases between the two germline ends. CDR1 and CDR2 (germline): SGHVS, FQNEAQ. This CDR3 region has 18 residues. CDR3 amino acids: CASSLVAGWQTRAYEQYF. In DNA, the CDR3 is TGTGCCAGCAGCTTAGTGGCTGGCTGGCAGACAAGAGCTTACGAGCAGTACTTC.

This clone has just one count. In nucleotides, the CDR3 is TGCGCCAGCAGCCAACCGCGAGAAAGTTACGAGCAGTACTTC. Translated, it gives CASSQPRESYEQYF. V and J are TRBV4-1 and TRBJ2-7, with unresolved D. This CDR3 has 14 amino acids. V was clipped by 2 bases and J by 4 bases, with 12 bases between them. The germline V gene has CDR1 MGHRA and CDR2 YSYEKL.

This rearrangement joins TRBV18 to TRBJ1-1, with 9 nucleotides matching TRBD1. The trim removed 2 bases at V and 6 bases at J, leaving 4 bases unmatched. The CDR3 is made up of 14 amino acids. Germline values: CDR1 KGHSH, CDR2 LQKENI. The CDR3 protein is CASSPVQGAAEAFF. CDR3 coding DNA: TGTGCCAGCTCACCAGTACAGGGGGCCGCTGAAGCTTTCTTT. The whole variable domain, remainder taken from reference TRBV18 and TRBJ1-1, is NAGVMQNPRHLVRRRGQEARLRCSPMKGHSHVYWYRQLPEEGLKFMVYLQKENIIDESGMPKERFSAEFPKEGPSILRIQQVVRGDSAAYFCASSPVQGAAEAFFGQGTRLTVV.

The chain joins TRBV5-1 to TRBJ2-5, with D possibly matching TRBD1 (5 bases). Germline CDR1 reads SGHRS; CDR2 reads YFSETQ. The CDR3 sequence is 15 residues long. V shed 0 bases and J shed 5 bases, with 14 bases lying between them. DNA of the CDR3: TGCGCCAGCAGCTTGGACAGGCCTAGTCGGGAGACCCAGTACTTC. This gives the protein CASSLDRPSRETQYF.

For this clone: Other DNA sequences in the sample encode the same CDR3. The chain has TRBV6-5 and TRBJ1-4; 9 bases fit TRBD1. V was clipped by 6 bases and J by 8 bases; unmatched bases: 4. The germline V gene has CDR1 MNHEY and CDR2 SVGAGI. The CDR3 runs to 13 residues. CDR3 sequence reads: CASRGQGPEKLFF. DNA of the CDR3: TGTGCCAGCAGGGGACAGGGTCCCGAAAAACTGTTTTTT.

The chain has TRBV7-6 and TRBJ2-2; weak D call: TRBD1 (5 bases). Germline assignment: CDR1 SGHVS and CDR2 FNYEAQ. The CDR3 is 13 residues long. V lost 7 bases and J 1 base, leaving 7 bases between the germline ends. CDR3 loop: CASKGMNTGELFF. The CDR3 coding sequence is TGTGCCAGCAAGGGGATGAACACCGGGGAGCTGTTTTTT. The variable domain in full, with the rest retrieved from reference TRBV7-6 and TRBJ2-2, is GAGVSQSPRYKVTKRGQDVALRCDPISGHVSLYWYRQALGQGPEFLTYFNYEAQQDKSGLPNDRFSAERPEGSISTLTIQRTEQRDSAMYRCASKGMNTGELFFGEGSRLTVL.

Details on this clone: Other DNA sequences from this sample encode an identical CDR3 as well. The chain combines TRBV7-9 with TRBJ1-2, with TRBD1 matching 7 bases. Germline V gene lookup returns CDR1 SEHNR and CDR2 FQNEAQ (reference sequence). The J segment lost 2 bases and the V segment lost 5 bases, leaving 2 bases of the junction unmatched. CDR3 size: 13 residues. The chain's CDR3 is CASSLGQNYGYTF. The DNA for the CDR3 is TGTGCCAGCAGCCTGGGACAGAACTATGGCTACACCTTC. The full variable domain, in which reference TRBV7-9 and TRBJ1-2 provide the parts outside the CDR3, is DTGVSQNPRHKITKRGQNVTFRCDPISEHNRLYWYRQTLGQGPEFLTYFQNEAQLEKSRLLSDRFSAERPKGSFSTLEIQRTEQGDSAMYLCASSLGQNYGYTFGSGTRLTVV.

The genes are TRBV4-2 and TRBJ2-2, with 8 bases identical to TRBD1. V lost 0 bases and J lost 5; bases outside the gene matches: 8. There are 17 residues in the CDR3. Looked up from germline, CDR1 is LGHNA and CDR2 is YNFKEQ. CDR3 nucleotide sequence: TGTGCCAGCAGCCAAGACCCTCGGACAGGGAAGACCGGGGAGCTGTTTTTT. Amino acid sequence: CASSQDPRTGKTGELFF.

This rearrangement joins TRBV6-5 to TRBJ1-1, with 10 bases lining up with TRBD1. Germline CDR1 MNHEY, CDR2 SVGAGI. V gave up 0 bases and J gave up 4 bases; unmatched junction bases: 2. The CDR3 has 15 amino acids. CDR3 sequence (DNA): TGTGCCAGCAGTTACTCGAGGACAGGGGGCACTGAAGCTTTCTTT. Translating gives CASSYSRTGGTEAFF.

This sequence joins TRBV4-1 and TRBJ1-2, with 8 positions matching TRBD1. Looked up from germline, CDR1 is MGHRA and CDR2 is YSYEKL. V was pared by 3 bases and J by 4 bases, with 4 bases of the junction left unmatched. This CDR3 is built from 14 residues. The CDR3 DNA sequence: TGCGCCAGCAGCCAGGGGACAGGACGCTATGGCTACACCTTC. Its translation is CASSQGTGRYGYTF.

The chain employs TRBV10-3 and TRBJ1-2, with 7 nucleotides matching TRBD1. Per the germline V gene, CDR1 is ENHRY and CDR2 is SYGVKD. This CDR3 is 16 amino acids long. V shed 10 bases, J shed 7 bases, and the junction held 21 bases outside the gene matches. CDR3: CATSNTRGRDPGGYTF. The DNA for the CDR3 is TGTGCCACCAGCAACACTAGGGGGCGCGACCCTGGTGGCTACACCTTC.

This sequence joins TRBV10-1 and TRBJ2-2; 10 bases are shared with TRBD1. The V and J ends lost 10 bases and 6 bases, in that order; junction bases with no gene match: 2. Germline V gene sequence: CDR1 WNHNN, CDR2 SYGVQD (reference sequence). The CDR3 is 12 residues long. The CDR3 DNA follows: TGCGCCACCGGGACAGGGGCCGGGGAGCTGTTTTTT. Amino acid sequence: CATGTGAGELFF.

This clone has only a few counts. The chain is built from TRBV2 and TRBJ1-1, with D unclear. This CDR3 contains 12 residues. Germline lookup yields CDR1 SNHLY and CDR2 FYNNEI. V lost 10 bases to trimming and J lost 2 bases, with 11 bases between them. Here the CDR3 reads CATSRGNTEAFF. In DNA, the CDR3 is TGTGCCACCTCGCGGGGAAACACTGAAGCTTTCTTT.